The clone carrying this TCR beta chain has at least ten counts. The antigen remains unidentified. The data were taken from a study of Graves' ophthalmopathy and Graves' hyperthyroidism. General observations from the study: A 13-signature model separated ophthalmopathy from stable hyperthyroidism, around 90% sensitivity, approximately 80% specificity.

The sequenced template was RNA, covering the TCR beta CDR3 region. An initial RT-PCR round employing HTBI primers preceded a second-round multiplex PCR. Each CDR3 protein is one row after TCRdb ran MiXCR on the multiplex PCR reads. The table has about 220,000 distinct CDR3 sequences, roughly 21% seen once. The germline V and J ends were trimmed by 3 bases and 4 bases, with 15 bases remaining between them. Germline V gene lookup returns CDR1 DFQATT and CDR2 SNEGSKA (reference sequence). The CDR3 runs to 14 residues. The chain employs TRBV20-1 and TRBJ1-1; perhaps TRBD1 as D (5 bases). The receptor was isolated from a woman aged 45 to 65 with Graves' ophthalmopathy. Sequencing was done on a sample of peripheral blood. The CDR3 sequence is CSASRQRVGTEAFF. The CDR3 nucleotides read TGCAGTGCTAGCAGACAGAGGGTGGGCACTGAAGCTTTCTTT.